This TCR beta chain was retrieved from a study of T cells in Graves' hyperthyroidism and ophthalmopathy. This clonotype appeared many times. RNA transcripts were the template for amplifying TCR beta CDR3 regions. The HTBI primer set drove a first-round RT-PCR of the TCR CDR3. TCRdb analysed the multiplex PCR reads with MiXCR anew, one entry per CDR3 protein. The sample has around 300,000 distinct CDR3 sequences, around 13% seen once. The V gene lost 4 bases and the J gene lost 5 bases, with 14 bases spanning the gap. CDR3 length: 15 amino acids. CDR1 is MNHEY and CDR2 is SMNVEV in the germline V gene (reference sequence). Researchers defined stable Graves' hyperthyroidism as no ophthalmopathy progression within 18 months.

Material: blood. The TCR comes from a middle-aged woman with Graves' hyperthyroidism. The chain links TRBV27 to TRBJ1-4; the D is unclear. As DNA, the CDR3 is TGTGCCAGCAGTTGGAGACGGTTCGAGAATGAAAAACTGTTTTTT. Protein sequence: CASSWRRFENEKLFF.